The T cell receptor (beta chain) described here comes from a study of T cells after yellow fever vaccination. Via MiXCR, TCRdb re-called the 5' RACE reads, giving one row per CDR3 protein. The table records around 600,000 distinct CDR3 sequences, roughly 12% of them present only once. Per germline, CDR1 LGHNA and CDR2 YNFKEQ. This CDR3 has 18 residues. The trim removed 1 base at V and 2 bases at J, leaving 13 bases unmatched. V gene TRBV4-2 combines with J gene TRBJ2-7; 8 positions agree with TRBD1. The input for sequencing was PBMCs, taken on the day of the yellow fever booster vaccination. This clonotype originated in a man aged 30-40 years who received the YFV17D yellow fever vaccine. The CDR3 sequence is CASSQGKSTDREPYEQYF. The CDR3 nucleotides are TGTGCCAGCAGCCAAGGCAAGAGTACGGACAGGGAACCCTACGAGCAGTACTTC.